This is a list of T cell receptor beta chains from one sample in a study of T cells after posttransplantation cyclophosphamide. Libraries were prepared by immunoSEQ multiplex PCR; TCRdb keeps only in-frame clonotypes and omits some of them. The repertoire shows tens of thousands of clones, none seen only once; the top ten take less than 2.5%. The sample consisted of PBMCs. The receptors originated from a man aged 40-55 years in good health, CMV-negative, and a related stem cell transplant donor. The CDR3 runs from the conserved cysteine through the conserved F or W. The order of the fields is D gene, clone size, J gene, V gene, CDR3 DNA, CDR3 protein. A D gene is named only where the DNA matches it firmly. A row's size may be missing; if present it is once, few, many or a size class.

d_call: TRBD1; clone_size: many; j_call: TRBJ2-1; v_call: TRBV6-5; cdr3_nt: TGTGCCAGCGGTTTCGGGACAGAGTACAATGAGCAGTTCTTC; cdr3_aa: CASGFGTEYNEQFF
d_call: .; clone_size: many; j_call: TRBJ1-1; v_call: TRBV5-1; cdr3_nt: TGCGCCAGCAGAACCGGGCCTAGCGTTGGTGAAGCTTTCTTT; cdr3_aa: CASRTGPSVGEAFF
d_call: TRBD2; clone_size: many; j_call: TRBJ2-1; v_call: TRBV5-8; cdr3_nt: TGTGCCAGCAGCTTGGCTCGGGGGGTTTATGAGCAGTTCTTC; cdr3_aa: CASSLARGVYEQFF
d_call: .; clone_size: few; j_call: TRBJ2-3; v_call: TRBV7-9; cdr3_nt: TGTGCCAGCAGCTCTGTGGCAGGGGGCACAGATACGCAGTATTTT; cdr3_aa: CASSSVAGGTDTQYF
d_call: .; clone_size: many; j_call: TRBJ2-1; v_call: TRBV7-2; cdr3_nt: TGTGCCAGCAGCTTAGACAAGGGGCCCTACAATGAGCAGTTCTTC; cdr3_aa: CASSLDKGPYNEQFF
d_call: .; clone_size: many; j_call: TRBJ1-4; v_call: TRBV2; cdr3_nt: TGTGCCAGCAGACACGGTGAGGGTGAAAAACTGTTTTTT; cdr3_aa: CASRHGEGEKLFF
d_call: .; clone_size: many; j_call: TRBJ1-2; v_call: TRBV5-1; cdr3_nt: TGCGCCAGCACCCTCTCAGGGGCAGGCCCCTATGGCTACACCTTC; cdr3_aa: CASTLSGAGPYGYTF
d_call: TRBD2; clone_size: many; j_call: TRBJ2-5; v_call: TRBV19; cdr3_nt: TGTGCCAGTAGTATAATAGGGACTAGCGGGAGTTTGAGGGAGACCCAGTACTTC; cdr3_aa: CASSIIGTSGSLRETQYF
d_call: TRBD1; clone_size: many; j_call: TRBJ2-3; v_call: TRBV6-5; cdr3_nt: TGTGCCAGCAGACGAGACAGGGGGCCCACAGATACGCAGTATTTT; cdr3_aa: CASRRDRGPTDTQYF
d_call: TRBD1; clone_size: many; j_call: TRBJ2-7; v_call: TRBV6-5; cdr3_nt: TGTGCCAGCAGTTACTCCCCAGGGGGCTTCAACGAGCAGTACTTC; cdr3_aa: CASSYSPGGFNEQYF
d_call: .; clone_size: many; j_call: TRBJ2-7; v_call: TRBV18; cdr3_nt: TGTGCCAGCTCACAGGGGCAGCCCTACGAGCAGTACTTC; cdr3_aa: CASSQGQPYEQYF
d_call: TRBD1; clone_size: many; j_call: TRBJ1-1; v_call: TRBV6-1; cdr3_nt: TGTGCCAACGGACAGGGGGCGAACACTGAAGCTTTCTTT; cdr3_aa: CANGQGANTEAFF
d_call: TRBD1; clone_size: many; j_call: TRBJ2-3; v_call: TRBV18; cdr3_nt: TGTGCCAGCTCTCTCCTTCGGGACAGGATAACAGATACGCAGTATTTT; cdr3_aa: CASSLLRDRITDTQYF
d_call: TRBD1; clone_size: many; j_call: TRBJ2-7; v_call: TRBV5-1; cdr3_nt: TGCGCCAGCAGCTTGACAGGGGCTTTCTCCTACGAGCAGTACTTC; cdr3_aa: CASSLTGAFSYEQYF
d_call: .; clone_size: few; j_call: TRBJ2-5; v_call: TRBV11-2; cdr3_nt: TGTGCCAGCAGCTTAGATCGGTGGGAGACCCAGTACTTC; cdr3_aa: CASSLDRWETQYF
d_call: TRBD1; clone_size: few; j_call: TRBJ2-3; v_call: TRBV7-9; cdr3_nt: TGTGCCAGCAGCCTTCGGACAGGGAGCACAGATACGCAGTATTTT; cdr3_aa: CASSLRTGSTDTQYF
d_call: TRBD1; clone_size: many; j_call: TRBJ1-3; v_call: TRBV7-9; cdr3_nt: TGTGCCAGCTCGAGGGGGCTTGGAAACACCATATATTTT; cdr3_aa: CASSRGLGNTIYF
d_call: .; clone_size: many; j_call: TRBJ2-5; v_call: TRBV11-2; cdr3_nt: TGTGCCAGCAGCCGCTTTCTATCGGAGACCCAGTACTTC; cdr3_aa: CASSRFLSETQYF
d_call: TRBD1; clone_size: many; j_call: TRBJ1-2; v_call: TRBV27; cdr3_nt: TGTGCCAGCAGTCACCGACTGGACAGGATCACCTTC; cdr3_aa: CASSHRLDRITF
d_call: TRBD2; clone_size: .; j_call: TRBJ2-3; v_call: TRBV7-9; cdr3_nt: TGTGCCAGCAGCTTTAAAACTAGCGGGGGACGCACAGATACGCAGTATTTT; cdr3_aa: CASSFKTSGGRTDTQYF
d_call: TRBD1; clone_size: many; j_call: TRBJ1-1; v_call: TRBV7-9; cdr3_nt: TGTGCCAGCAGCTACCAACAGGGGATTTTTGAAGCTTTCTTT; cdr3_aa: CASSYQQGIFEAFF
d_call: TRBD1; clone_size: few; j_call: TRBJ2-5; v_call: TRBV11-2; cdr3_nt: TGTGCCAGCAGCTTAGTGGGACAGCCCAAAGAGACCCAGTACTTC; cdr3_aa: CASSLVGQPKETQYF
d_call: TRBD1; clone_size: many; j_call: TRBJ2-1; v_call: TRBV9; cdr3_nt: TGTGCCAGCAGCGTAAGGGACAGGGTCAACAATGAGCAGTTCTTC; cdr3_aa: CASSVRDRVNNEQFF
d_call: TRBD1; clone_size: many; j_call: TRBJ1-6; v_call: TRBV4-1; cdr3_nt: TGCGCCAGCAGCCAAGAGACAGGGGGGAGTCCCCTCCACTTT; cdr3_aa: CASSQETGGSPLHF
d_call: TRBD1; clone_size: many; j_call: TRBJ1-1; v_call: TRBV6-1; cdr3_nt: TGTGCCAGCACCCGACAGGGGGCGAACACTGAAGCTTTCTTT; cdr3_aa: CASTRQGANTEAFF
d_call: .; clone_size: many; j_call: TRBJ2-5; v_call: TRBV5-6; cdr3_nt: TGTGCCAGCAGCCGCCCAGGCCCAGAGACCCAGTACTTC; cdr3_aa: CASSRPGPETQYF
d_call: .; clone_size: few; j_call: TRBJ2-3; v_call: TRBV18; cdr3_nt: TGTGCCAGCTCACCGGGCGGGCGGGCGAAAGATACGCAGTATTTT; cdr3_aa: CASSPGGRAKDTQYF
d_call: TRBD2; clone_size: many; j_call: TRBJ2-7; v_call: TRBV10-1; cdr3_nt: TGCGCCAGCAGTGACTCCCTAGCGGGGGGTTCCGACGAGCAGTACTTC; cdr3_aa: CASSDSLAGGSDEQYF
d_call: TRBD2; clone_size: many; j_call: TRBJ2-2; v_call: TRBV9; cdr3_nt: TGTGCCAGCAGCGTCCGGGGAGGGACCGGGGAGCTGTTTTTT; cdr3_aa: CASSVRGGTGELFF
d_call: TRBD2; clone_size: many; j_call: TRBJ2-3; v_call: TRBV4-2; cdr3_nt: TGTGCCAGCAGCCCTACGACAGCGGGGGCCACAGATACGCAGTATTTT; cdr3_aa: CASSPTTAGATDTQYF
d_call: TRBD1; clone_size: many; j_call: TRBJ2-2; v_call: TRBV7-2; cdr3_nt: TGTGCCAGCAGCGGGCCCGGGACAGCGAACACCGGGGAGCTGTTTTTT; cdr3_aa: CASSGPGTANTGELFF
d_call: TRBD1; clone_size: many; j_call: TRBJ2-5; v_call: TRBV5-1; cdr3_nt: TGCGCCAGCAGCTTAGGGACAGGCCAAGAGACCCAGTACTTC; cdr3_aa: CASSLGTGQETQYF
d_call: .; clone_size: many; j_call: TRBJ1-2; v_call: TRBV6-5; cdr3_nt: TGTGCCAGCAGCCCCAGATCCTATGGCTACACCTTC; cdr3_aa: CASSPRSYGYTF
d_call: TRBD1; clone_size: many; j_call: TRBJ2-1; v_call: TRBV20-1; cdr3_nt: TGCAGTGCTGGGGACAGTCCGGAGCAGTTCTTC; cdr3_aa: CSAGDSPEQFF
d_call: .; clone_size: many; j_call: TRBJ2-2; v_call: TRBV28; cdr3_nt: TGTGCCAGCTCCAGCCAGGGACTCTACACCGGGGAGCTGTTTTTT; cdr3_aa: CASSSQGLYTGELFF
d_call: .; clone_size: many; j_call: TRBJ1-5; v_call: TRBV2; cdr3_nt: TGTGCCAGCAGTGGAAGGAGGGGACTAGATAATCAGCCCCAGCATTTT; cdr3_aa: CASSGRRGLDNQPQHF
d_call: TRBD1; clone_size: many; j_call: TRBJ1-4; v_call: TRBV7-6; cdr3_nt: TGTGCCAGCAGCTCCGGGACAGGGAGGGGGCAACTGTTTTTT; cdr3_aa: CASSSGTGRGQLFF
d_call: .; clone_size: many; j_call: TRBJ2-1; v_call: TRBV11-3; cdr3_nt: TGTGCCAGCAGACTCGGACAGAGCTCCTACAATGAGCAGTTCTTC; cdr3_aa: CASRLGQSSYNEQFF
d_call: .; clone_size: many; j_call: TRBJ1-2; v_call: TRBV11-1; cdr3_nt: TGTGCCAGCAACGAGGACACCTCTGGCTATGGCTACACCTTC; cdr3_aa: CASNEDTSGYGYTF
d_call: TRBD2; clone_size: few; j_call: TRBJ2-1; v_call: TRBV9; cdr3_nt: TGTGCCAGCAGCGTAGGCGGACTAGCGAGCTACAATGAGCAGTTCTTC; cdr3_aa: CASSVGGLASYNEQFF
d_call: TRBD2; clone_size: many; j_call: TRBJ2-1; v_call: TRBV19; cdr3_nt: TGTGCCAGTAGCGGGACTAGCGGGCGATATTACAATGAGCAGTTCTTC; cdr3_aa: CASSGTSGRYYNEQFF
d_call: TRBD2; clone_size: many; j_call: TRBJ2-3; v_call: TRBV11-2; cdr3_nt: TGTGCCAGCAGCTTTGGACTAGCGGGAGGAAATACGCAGTATTTT; cdr3_aa: CASSFGLAGGNTQYF
d_call: TRBD1; clone_size: many; j_call: TRBJ1-2; v_call: TRBV7-3; cdr3_nt: TGTGCCAGCAGCCTAGGCGGGGGACAGGGCAATCCCTATGGCTACACCTTC; cdr3_aa: CASSLGGGQGNPYGYTF
d_call: TRBD1; clone_size: many; j_call: TRBJ1-1; v_call: TRBV2; cdr3_nt: TGTGCCTGGGACAGCCCATCCACTGAAGCTTTCTTT; cdr3_aa: CAWDSPSTEAFF
d_call: TRBD1; clone_size: .; j_call: TRBJ2-2; v_call: TRBV6-1; cdr3_nt: TGTGCCAGCACTGACAGGGCCTCCGGGGAGCTGTTTTTT; cdr3_aa: CASTDRASGELFF
d_call: TRBD1; clone_size: few; j_call: TRBJ2-5; v_call: TRBV5-1; cdr3_nt: TGCGCCAGCAGCTTGGGACAGGGGGGAGAGACCCAGTACTTC; cdr3_aa: CASSLGQGGETQYF
d_call: .; clone_size: few; j_call: TRBJ1-1; v_call: TRBV14; cdr3_nt: TGTGCCAGCAGCCAAGAGGGGGCGCTGGGCACTGAAGCTTTCTTT; cdr3_aa: CASSQEGALGTEAFF
d_call: TRBD2; clone_size: .; j_call: TRBJ2-3; v_call: TRBV9; cdr3_nt: TGTGCCAGCAGCCCCAGCGGTCCGGGACTAGCGTACACAGATACGCAGTATTTT; cdr3_aa: CASSPSGPGLAYTDTQYF
d_call: .; clone_size: many; j_call: TRBJ2-2; v_call: TRBV27; cdr3_nt: TGTGCCAGCGGGGAGGGGGGGCACACCGGGGAGCTGTTTTTT; cdr3_aa: CASGEGGHTGELFF
d_call: TRBD1; clone_size: many; j_call: TRBJ1-2; v_call: TRBV6-5; cdr3_nt: TGTGCCAGCAGTCTGGACAGGACCTATGGCTACACCTTC; cdr3_aa: CASSLDRTYGYTF
d_call: TRBD2; clone_size: many; j_call: TRBJ2-1; v_call: TRBV4-3; cdr3_nt: TGCGCCAGCAGCCAAGAGGCTAGGACTAGCGGACCCAGCTCCTACAATGAGCAGTTCTTC; cdr3_aa: CASSQEARTSGPSSYNEQFF
d_call: .; clone_size: many; j_call: TRBJ1-6; v_call: TRBV28; cdr3_nt: TGTGCCAGCAGTTTTCAGGGTGCATCACCCCTCCACTTT; cdr3_aa: CASSFQGASPLHF
d_call: .; clone_size: many; j_call: TRBJ1-4; v_call: TRBV5-1; cdr3_nt: TGCGCCAGCAGTCGGGACTTTAATGAAAAACTGTTTTTT; cdr3_aa: CASSRDFNEKLFF
d_call: TRBD1; clone_size: many; j_call: TRBJ1-1; v_call: TRBV18; cdr3_nt: TGTGCCAGCTCACTTGACAGGGCCAGCCTTGAAGCTTTCTTT; cdr3_aa: CASSLDRASLEAFF
d_call: .; clone_size: many; j_call: TRBJ1-4; v_call: TRBV4-1; cdr3_nt: TGCGCCAGCAAGCCCGGAGTGGGGCTCTCTAATGAAAAACTGTTTTTT; cdr3_aa: CASKPGVGLSNEKLFF